A selection of T cell receptor beta chains follows, all from one sample in a study of CD8 T cells in Susac syndrome. A single record per CDR3 protein comes from TCRdb applying MiXCR to the immunoSEQ multiplex PCR reads. The sample records over 70,000 distinct CDR3 sequences, approximately 96% being singletons. Sequenced input: CD8+ T cells from PBMCs. The receptors were sampled from a human donor with Susac syndrome. The CDR3 runs from the conserved cysteine through the conserved F or W. A D gene is named only where the DNA matches it firmly. Clone sizes are given selectively: once, few, many, or a class where the clone is expanded.

TRBJ2-7,-,TRBV5-1,-,TGCGCCAGCAGCTTGGGGGGGGCTGCGGACGAGCAGTACTTC,CASSLGGAADEQYF
TRBJ1-1,-,TRBV29-1,-,TGCAGCGTTGTGCCCGGGACCACTGAAGCTTTCTTT,CSVVPGTTEAFF
TRBJ2-7,-,TRBV9,-,TGTGCCAGCAGCGTCCTCTTAACAGGGGAGCAGTACTTC,CASSVLLTGEQYF
TRBJ2-7,-,TRBV5-4,TRBD2,TGTGCCTGGGAGGGGAGGCCCTACGAGCAGTACTTC,CAWEGRPYEQYF
TRBJ2-7,-,TRBV27,-,TGTGCCAGCAGTTTATCAGCCCAGGCTACCTACGAGCAGTACTTC,CASSLSAQATYEQYF
TRBJ2-5,-,TRBV30,-,TGTGCCTGGAGTGTAGATCGTGTAGAGACCCAGTACTTC,CAWSVDRVETQYF
TRBJ1-2,-,TRBV9,TRBD1,TGTGCCAGCAGCGCTGGGGACAGCCTGGAGGGCTACACCTTC,CASSAGDSLEGYTF
TRBJ1-1,-,TRBV7-9,-,TGTGCCAGCAGCCCCCCCCGGAAGACTGAAGCTTTCTTT,CASSPPRKTEAFF
TRBJ1-1,-,TRBV14,-,TGTGCCAGCAGCCAAGAGGAGGACAGCGAAGCTTTCTTT,CASSQEEDSEAFF
TRBJ2-5,-,TRBV21-1,-,TGTGCCAGCAGCCAATGGACAGGGAGTTTGGAGACCCAGTACTTC,CASSQWTGSLETQYF
TRBJ1-1,-,TRBV12-3/TRBV12-4,-,TGTGCCAGCAGTTTGAGGGGAGGTGAAACTGAAGCTTTCTTT,CASSLRGGETEAFF
TRBJ1-1,-,TRBV30,-,TGTGCCTGGAGGATCCCAGGGATCACTGAAGCTTTCTTT,CAWRIPGITEAFF
TRBJ1-1,-,TRBV19,-,TGTGCCAGTAGTCGGGACATTTCGAACACTGAAGCTTTCTTT,CASSRDISNTEAFF
TRBJ2-2,-,TRBV19,-,TGTGCCAGTAGTCGCCGGGACGGCCTCGACGGGGAGCTGTTTTTT,CASSRRDGLDGELFF
TRBJ2-2,-,TRBV5-1,-,TGCGCCAGCAGCTTGGCAGTCGTCAGGGCCGGGGAGCTGTTTTTT,CASSLAVVRAGELFF
TRBJ2-5,-,TRBV6-2/TRBV6-3,-,TGTGCCAGCGGAGCAGGGGACTATCTTCAAGAGACCCAGTACTTC,CASGAGDYLQETQYF
TRBJ2-2,-,TRBV20-1,-,TGCAGTGCTGCCAGGGGGGACGGGGAGCTGTTTTTT,CSAARGDGELFF
TRBJ2-1,-,TRBV24-1,TRBD2,TGTGCCACCAGTGGCCTGACTAGCGGGGGGGCTGGGTCCTACAATGAGCAGTTCTTC,CATSGLTSGGAGSYNEQFF
TRBJ1-2,-,TRBV30,-,TGTGCCTGGAGTCTCCTGGTCTATGGCTACACCTTC,CAWSLLVYGYTF
TRBJ1-2,-,TRBV20-1,TRBD1,TGCAGTGCGACACCTCCGGGACAGGGGGTCGTTGGCTACACCTTC,CSATPPGQGVVGYTF
TRBJ2-7,-,TRBV10-2,-,TGCGCCAGCAGTCGGGGCGGGACCCACGAGCAGTACTTC,CASSRGGTHEQYF
TRBJ1-6,-,TRBV11-2,-,TGTGCCAGCAGCACAGGGTTCTATAATTCACCCCTCCACTTT,CASSTGFYNSPLHF
TRBJ2-3,-,TRBV7-2,TRBD1,TGTGCCAGCAGCTTCGGGCAGGGGGCAGTAGATACGCAGTATTTT,CASSFGQGAVDTQYF
TRBJ2-7,-,TRBV5-4,-,TGTGCCAGCAGCTTGAAGGGTAAGGAGCAGTACTTC,CASSLKGKEQYF
TRBJ2-7,once,TRBV25-1,-,TGTGCCACCAACCTCAGAACAGGGTACCGCTACGAGCAGTACTTC,CATNLRTGYRYEQYF
TRBJ2-5,once,TRBV6-6,-,TGTGCCAGCAGTTACACCCCCAAAGAGACCCAGTACTTC,CASSYTPKETQYF
TRBJ2-6,-,TRBV9,-,TGTGCCAGCAGCGTAGAAACTGGGGCCAACGTCCTGACTTTC,CASSVETGANVLTF
TRBJ1-1,-,TRBV6-2/TRBV6-3,TRBD1,TGTGCCAGCAGCAAGGACAGGGGGAACACTGAAGCTTTCTTT,CASSKDRGNTEAFF
TRBJ2-2,-,TRBV25-1,-,TGTGCCAGCAGTGACGCGGGGTTGACCGGGGAGCTGTTTTTT,CASSDAGLTGELFF
TRBJ1-4,once,TRBV7-9,-,TGTGCCAGCAGCTTAGCGCTTGGGACGCCTCCCGTTTTTAATGAAAAACTGTTTTTT,CASSLALGTPPVFNEKLFF
TRBJ1-2,-,TRBV27,-,TGTGCCAGCAACCCCAGGGCCGGAAGGAACTATGGCTACACCTTC,CASNPRAGRNYGYTF
TRBJ2-7,-,TRBV7-9,-,TGTGCCAGCAGCGCTCCGGGGCCTGAGAACTTC,CASSAPGPENF
TRBJ1-3,-,TRBV6-5,-,TGTGCCCCTAGCTCTGGAAACACCATATATTTT,CAPSSGNTIYF
TRBJ2-5,-,TRBV5-1,-,TGCGCCAGCAGCTTGTGGGGGGAAGAGACCCAGTACTTC,CASSLWGEETQYF
TRBJ1-1,-,TRBV5-1,-,TGCGCCAGCAGCTCCGACGACCTCTCTACCGAAGCTTTCTTT,CASSSDDLSTEAFF
TRBJ1-3,-,TRBV29-1,-,TGCAGCGCTGACGGCTCTGGAAACACCATATATTTT,CSADGSGNTIYF
TRBJ2-1,-,TRBV4-2,TRBD2,TGTGCCAGCAGCCAAGATCTCGCTAGCGGGGACAATGAGCAGTTCTTC,CASSQDLASGDNEQFF
TRBJ1-3,-,TRBV20-1,-,TGCAGTGCTTGGAGAACCGGGGGCTCTGGAAACACCATATATTTT,CSAWRTGGSGNTIYF
TRBJ1-5,once,TRBV7-6,-,TGTGCCAGCAGCCCGGACAGTTATCAGCCCCAGCATTTT,CASSPDSYQPQHF
TRBJ1-2,-,TRBV30,-,TGTGCCTGGAGCCGGGTATGGGACTATGGCTACACCTTC,CAWSRVWDYGYTF
TRBJ2-3,-,TRBV19,TRBD1,TGTGCCAGTAGTAGCCGACAGGGCATCACAGATACGCAGTATTTT,CASSSRQGITDTQYF